Sequencing of this T cell receptor beta chain was carried out in a study of shared clonotypes between healthy human individuals. Study context: CD4 naive cells filled three plates per donor, CD4 memory three, CD8 naive two and CD8 memory one. Regarding the study as a whole: In general, naive subsets displayed greater estimated richness than memory subsets did.

Turning to this clone: Its antigen is not identified.

Trimming shortened V by 6 bases and J by 0 bases, and 15 bases separated the two germline ends. Germline V gene data show CDR1 as MNHNY and CDR2 as SVGAGI (reference sequence). There are 16 residues in the CDR3. Original processing methods: For the immunoSEQ data, sequences were junction-only without quality scores, so filtering differed. The repertoire was sequenced with immunoSEQ multiplex PCR; TCRdb's copy has only in-frame clones and lacks some. V, J and clone size reflect that table, while D and trimming were determined from the DNA. Altogether some 2 million clones are present, about 95% being singletons, with the ten largest covering around 1.2%. Naive CD8 isolation took CD45RO-negative cells positively selected for CCR7 and excluded terminally differentiated effector memory CD45RA+ cells.

V is TRBV6-6 and J is TRBJ2-1, with a weak D call TRBD2 (5 bases). The TCR originated in a man in his late teens or twenties in good health. The sequencing input was naive CD8+ T cells sorted from blood. The CDR3, as DNA: TGTGCCAGCAGCAGCCCAGCGGTTAGCTCCTACAATGAGCAGTTCTTC. Protein sequence: CASSSPAVSSYNEQFF.